This T cell receptor beta chain emerged from a study of blood T cell repertoires in COVID-19. About the research overall: The study drew acute and convalescent COVID-19 samples from the United States, Italy and Spain. T cells, B-cell-depleted T cells, or PBMCs provided the cDNA or gDNA that served as material.

Original methodology: Amplifying reference gene primers gave estimates of nucleated cell counts. The method was immunoSEQ multiplex PCR; TCRdb's version includes in-frame clones alone and lacks a portion of them. V and J calls and clone size are those listed in that table; D and trimming were worked out from the DNA. The data show roughly 140,000 clones, around 80% seen once. Per germline, CDR1 SEHNR and CDR2 FQNEAQ (reference sequence). Germline trimming cut 3 bases from V and 7 bases from J; bases unmatched to any gene: 4. CDR3 length: 15 amino acids. This TCR derives from a human donor in a cohort sampled during active COVID-19. Sequencing was done on a sample of peripheral blood. J is TRBJ2-1 and V is TRBV7-9; 12 bases match TRBD2. The CDR3 DNA reads TGTGCCAGCAGCTTCTCTAGCGGGGGGGCGAATGAGCAGTTCTTC. Residues: CASSFSSGGANEQFF.